This T cell receptor beta chain was sequenced in a study of a mutant IDH1 vaccine in newly diagnosed glioma. On the study more broadly: Patients received eight vaccinations in weeks 1, 3, 5, 7, 11, 15, 19, 23. Treated patients, about 60% male and roughly 38% female, averaged approximately 40 years of age. Patients got radiotherapy, temozolomide, or both beforehand, and most got both.

A remark on this clone: The antigen is not known.

Time point denoted: week 11, during vaccination. Each dose of the vaccine consisted of 300 ug of mutant IDH1 20-mer peptide, with topical imiquimod. Generated by immunoSEQ multiplex PCR, the TCRdb table keeps only in-frame clones and is missing some. The sample has around 130,000 clones; about four fifths are singletons. Per germline, CDR1 SGHDT and CDR2 YYEEEE. V dropped 0 bases and J dropped 5 bases, with 11 bases sitting between them. This CDR3 spans 14 amino acids. The sequence was obtained from a man aged 40-55 years with glioma. This chain connects TRBV5-6 to TRBJ1-2; D uncertain. Here the sequenced sample was PBMCs, taken from a glioma patient whose treatment included an IDH1 peptide vaccine. The CDR3 nucleotides read TGTGCCAGCAGCTTGGAACAGCGGGTTTATGGCTACACCTTC. Translated: CASSLEQRVYGYTF.